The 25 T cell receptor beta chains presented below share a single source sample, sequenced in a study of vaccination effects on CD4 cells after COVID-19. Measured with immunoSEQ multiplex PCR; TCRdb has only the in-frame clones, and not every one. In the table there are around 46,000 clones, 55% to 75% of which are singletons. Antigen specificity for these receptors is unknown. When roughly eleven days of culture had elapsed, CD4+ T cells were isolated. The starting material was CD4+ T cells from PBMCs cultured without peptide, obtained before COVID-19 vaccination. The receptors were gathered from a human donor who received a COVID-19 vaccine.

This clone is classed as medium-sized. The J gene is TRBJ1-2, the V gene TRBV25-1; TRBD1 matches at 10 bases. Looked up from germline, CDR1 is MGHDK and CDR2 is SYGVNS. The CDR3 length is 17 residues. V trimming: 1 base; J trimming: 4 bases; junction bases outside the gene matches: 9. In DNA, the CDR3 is TGTGCCAGCAGTGAATGGACAGGGGGTAAGGGGGGCTATGGCTACACCTTC. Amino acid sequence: CASSEWTGGKGGYGYTF.

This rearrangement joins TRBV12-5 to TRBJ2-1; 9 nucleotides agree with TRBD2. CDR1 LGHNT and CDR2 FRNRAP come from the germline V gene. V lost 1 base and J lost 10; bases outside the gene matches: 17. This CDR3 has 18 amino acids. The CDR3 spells CASGLAYLAGSGVREQFF. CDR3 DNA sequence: TGTGCTAGTGGTTTGGCATACCTAGCGGGGTCTGGAGTACGGGAGCAGTTCTTC.

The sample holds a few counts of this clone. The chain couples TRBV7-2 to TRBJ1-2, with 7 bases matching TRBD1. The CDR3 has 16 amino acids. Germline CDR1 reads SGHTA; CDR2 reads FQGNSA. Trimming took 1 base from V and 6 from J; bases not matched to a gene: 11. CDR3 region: CASSLEEKGAENGYTF. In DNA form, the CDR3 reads TGTGCCAGCAGCTTAGAGGAAAAGGGGGCAGAGAATGGCTACACCTTC.

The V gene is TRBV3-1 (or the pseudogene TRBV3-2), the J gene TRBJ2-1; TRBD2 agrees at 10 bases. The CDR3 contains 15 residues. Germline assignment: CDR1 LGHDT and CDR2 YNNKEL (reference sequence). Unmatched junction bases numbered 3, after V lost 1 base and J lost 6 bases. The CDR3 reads CASSQGSGGSNEQFF. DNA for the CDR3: TGTGCCAGCAGCCAAGGTAGCGGGGGGAGCAATGAGCAGTTCTTC.

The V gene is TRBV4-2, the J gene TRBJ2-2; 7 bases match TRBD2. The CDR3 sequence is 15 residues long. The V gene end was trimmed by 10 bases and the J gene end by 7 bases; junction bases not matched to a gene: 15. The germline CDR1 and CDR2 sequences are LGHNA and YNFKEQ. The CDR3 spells CATGDGLGVHGELFF. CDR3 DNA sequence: TGTGCCACGGGGGACGGACTAGGGGTCCACGGGGAGCTGTTTTTT.

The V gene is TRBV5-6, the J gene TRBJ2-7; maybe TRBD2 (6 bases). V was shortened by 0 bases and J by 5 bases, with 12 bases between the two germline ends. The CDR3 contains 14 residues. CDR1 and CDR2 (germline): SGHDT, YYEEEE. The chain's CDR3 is CASSLAGGEDEQYF. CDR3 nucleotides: TGTGCCAGCAGCTTGGCTGGAGGGGAGGACGAGCAGTACTTC. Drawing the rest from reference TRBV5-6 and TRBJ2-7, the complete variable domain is DAGVTQSPTHLIKTRGQQVTLRCSPKSGHDTVSWYQQALGQGPQFIFQYYEEEERQRGNFPDRFSGHQFPNYSSELNVNALLLGDSALYLCASSLAGGEDEQYFGPGTRLTVT.

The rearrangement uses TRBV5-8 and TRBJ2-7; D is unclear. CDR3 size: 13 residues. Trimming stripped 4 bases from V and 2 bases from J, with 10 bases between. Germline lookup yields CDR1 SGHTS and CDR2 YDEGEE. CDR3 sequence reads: CASSPELPYEQYF. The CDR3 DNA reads TGTGCCAGCAGCCCGGAACTTCCCTACGAGCAGTACTTC.

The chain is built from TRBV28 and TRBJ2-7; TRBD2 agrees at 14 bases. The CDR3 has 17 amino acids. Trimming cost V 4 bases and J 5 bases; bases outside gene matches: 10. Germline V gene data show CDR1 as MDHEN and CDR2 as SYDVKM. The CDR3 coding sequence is TGTGCCAGCAGTTCAGGGACTAGCGGGAGTGTCCTCCACGAGCAGTACTTC. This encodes CASSSGTSGSVLHEQYF.

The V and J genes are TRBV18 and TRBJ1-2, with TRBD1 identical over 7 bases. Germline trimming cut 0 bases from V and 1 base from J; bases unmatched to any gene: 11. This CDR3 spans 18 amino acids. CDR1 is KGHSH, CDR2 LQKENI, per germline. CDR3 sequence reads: CASSPPGHRGLLNYGYTF. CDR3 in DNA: TGTGCCAGCTCACCACCAGGCCACAGGGGCCTACTTAACTATGGCTACACCTTC.

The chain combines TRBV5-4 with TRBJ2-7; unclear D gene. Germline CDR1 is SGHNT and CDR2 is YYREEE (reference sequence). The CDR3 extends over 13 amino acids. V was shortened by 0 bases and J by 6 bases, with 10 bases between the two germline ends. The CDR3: CASSLEATGEQYF. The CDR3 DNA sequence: TGTGCCAGCAGCTTGGAGGCCACCGGCGAGCAGTACTTC.

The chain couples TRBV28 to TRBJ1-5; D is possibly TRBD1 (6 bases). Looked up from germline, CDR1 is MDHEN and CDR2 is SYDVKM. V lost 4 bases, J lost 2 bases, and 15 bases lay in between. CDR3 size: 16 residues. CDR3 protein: CASSSQGPRGNQPQHF. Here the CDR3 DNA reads TGTGCCAGCAGTTCTCAGGGGCCTCGGGGCAATCAGCCCCAGCATTTT.

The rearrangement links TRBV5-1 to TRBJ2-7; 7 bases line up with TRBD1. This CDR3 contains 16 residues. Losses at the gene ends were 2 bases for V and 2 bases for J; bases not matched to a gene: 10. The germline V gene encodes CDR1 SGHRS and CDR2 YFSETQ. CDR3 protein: CASSFDPGQITYEQYF. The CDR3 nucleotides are TGCGCCAGCAGCTTCGACCCGGGACAGATAACCTACGAGCAGTACTTC. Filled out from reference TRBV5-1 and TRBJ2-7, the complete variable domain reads KAGVTQTPRYLIKTRGQQVTLSCSPISGHRSVSWYQQTPGQGLQFLFEYFSETQRNKGNFPGRFSGRQFSNSRSEMNVSTLELGDSALYLCASSFDPGQITYEQYFGPGTRLTVT.

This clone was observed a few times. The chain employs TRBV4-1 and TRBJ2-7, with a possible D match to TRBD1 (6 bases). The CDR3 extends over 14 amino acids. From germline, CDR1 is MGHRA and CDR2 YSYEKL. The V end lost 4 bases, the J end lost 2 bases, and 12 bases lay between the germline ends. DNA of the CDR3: TGCGCCAGCAGCCGCGAGGGACAAACCTACGAGCAGTACTTC. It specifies CASSREGQTYEQYF.

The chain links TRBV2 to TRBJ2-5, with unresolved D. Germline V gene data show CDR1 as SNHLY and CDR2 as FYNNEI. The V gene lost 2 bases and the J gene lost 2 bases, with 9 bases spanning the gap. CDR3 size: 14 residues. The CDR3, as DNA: TGTGCCAGCAGTGAACGCAGATTACAAGAGACCCAGTACTTC. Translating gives CASSERRLQETQYF. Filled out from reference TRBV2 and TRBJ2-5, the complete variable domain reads EPEVTQTPSHQVTQMGQEVILRCVPISNHLYFYWYRQILGQKVEFLVSFYNNEISEKSEIFDDQFSVERPDGSNFTLKIRSTKLEDSAMYFCASSERRLQETQYFGPGTRLLVL.

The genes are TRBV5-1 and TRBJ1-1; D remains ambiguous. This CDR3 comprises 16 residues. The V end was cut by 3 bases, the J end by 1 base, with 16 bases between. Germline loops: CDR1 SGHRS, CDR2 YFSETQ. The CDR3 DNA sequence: TGCGCCAGCAGCTCGGACGGCCTCCTAGGGAACACTGAAGCTTTCTTT. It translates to CASSSDGLLGNTEAFF.

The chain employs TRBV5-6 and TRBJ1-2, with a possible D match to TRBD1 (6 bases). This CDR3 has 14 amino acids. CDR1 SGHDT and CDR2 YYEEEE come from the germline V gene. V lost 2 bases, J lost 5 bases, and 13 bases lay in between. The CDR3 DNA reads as TGTGCCAGCAGCTTTCGGGGGACACGATATGGCTACACCTTC. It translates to CASSFRGTRYGYTF.

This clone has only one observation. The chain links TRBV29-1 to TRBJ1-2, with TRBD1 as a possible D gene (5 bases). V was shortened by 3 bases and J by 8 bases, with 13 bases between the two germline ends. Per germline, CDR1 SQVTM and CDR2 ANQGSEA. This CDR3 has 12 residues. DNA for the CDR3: TGCAGCGTTGAGAGGGGCCAAATGGGCTACACCTTC. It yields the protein CSVERGQMGYTF.

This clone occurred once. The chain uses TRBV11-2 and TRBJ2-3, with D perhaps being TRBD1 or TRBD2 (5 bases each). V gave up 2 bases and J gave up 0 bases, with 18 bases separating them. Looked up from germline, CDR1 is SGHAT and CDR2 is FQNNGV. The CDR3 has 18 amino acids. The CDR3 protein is CASSLWVWGTVSTDTQYF. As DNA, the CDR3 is TGTGCCAGCAGCTTATGGGTGTGGGGGACGGTGAGCACAGATACGCAGTATTTT.

The CDR3 loop reads CASSLVLGEKLFF. The CDR3 DNA reads as TGTGCCAGCAGCTTAGTTTTGGGGGAAAAACTGTTTTTT. The V gene is TRBV5-4, the J gene TRBJ1-4; D ambiguous. Trimming took off 2 bases at V and 8 bases at J, with 10 bases between the two ends. The CDR3 contains 13 residues. Germline lookup yields CDR1 SGHNT and CDR2 YYREEE (reference sequence). Complete variable domain (other parts from reference TRBV5-4 and TRBJ1-4): ETGVTQSPTHLIKTRGQQVTLRCSSQSGHNTVSWYQQALGQGPQFIFQYYREEENGRGNFPPRFSGLQFPNYSSELNVNALELDDSALYLCASSLVLGEKLFFGSGTQLSVL.

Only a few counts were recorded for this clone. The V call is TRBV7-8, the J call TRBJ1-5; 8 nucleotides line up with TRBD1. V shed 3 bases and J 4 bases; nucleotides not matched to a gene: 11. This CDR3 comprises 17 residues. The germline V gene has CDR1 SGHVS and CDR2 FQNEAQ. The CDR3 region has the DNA TGTGCCAGCAGCTTGGGGACAGGTATTTTTATGAATCAGCCCCAGCATTTT. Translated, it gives CASSLGTGIFMNQPQHF.

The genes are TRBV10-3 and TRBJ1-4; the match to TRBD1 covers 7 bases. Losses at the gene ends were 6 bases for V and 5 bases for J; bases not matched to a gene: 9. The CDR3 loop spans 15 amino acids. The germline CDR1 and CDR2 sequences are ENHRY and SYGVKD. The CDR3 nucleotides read TGTGCCATCAGGAGTCCGGGACAGTCGAATGAAAAACTGTTTTTT. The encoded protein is CAIRSPGQSNEKLFF.

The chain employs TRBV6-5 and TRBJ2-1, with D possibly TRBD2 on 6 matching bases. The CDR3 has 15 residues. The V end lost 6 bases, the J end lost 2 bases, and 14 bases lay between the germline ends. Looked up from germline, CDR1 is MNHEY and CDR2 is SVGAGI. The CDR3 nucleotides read TGTGCCAGCAGCAGGCGGGGAGGACCCTACAATGAGCAGTTCTTC. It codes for CASSRRGGPYNEQFF.

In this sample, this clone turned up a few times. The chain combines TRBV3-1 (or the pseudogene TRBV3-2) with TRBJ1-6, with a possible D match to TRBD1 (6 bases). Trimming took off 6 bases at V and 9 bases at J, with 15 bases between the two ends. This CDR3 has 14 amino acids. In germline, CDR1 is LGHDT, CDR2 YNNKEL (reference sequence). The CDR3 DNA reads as TGTGCCAGCAGTTTGGGCAGGGGATCTTCACCCCTCCACTTT. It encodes CASSLGRGSSPLHF.

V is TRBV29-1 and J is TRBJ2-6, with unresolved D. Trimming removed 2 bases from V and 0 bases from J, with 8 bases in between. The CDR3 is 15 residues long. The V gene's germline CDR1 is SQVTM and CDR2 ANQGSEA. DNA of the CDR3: TGCAGCGTTGAAACCGGAGCCTCTGGGGCCAACGTCCTGACTTTC. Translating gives CSVETGASGANVLTF.

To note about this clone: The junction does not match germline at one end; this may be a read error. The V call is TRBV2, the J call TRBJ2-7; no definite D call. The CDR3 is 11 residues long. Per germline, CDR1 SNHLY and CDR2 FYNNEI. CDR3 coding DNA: TGTGCCAGCAGCCTTGGGATTAATAGCCATTTC. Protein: CASSLGINSHF.